This T cell receptor (beta chain) was obtained from a study of neurological immune-mediated disorders. In its sample, this clonotype was seen many times. CDR1 and CDR2 from the germline V gene are SGHRS and YFSETQ. The CDR3 is 17 amino acids. The V gene end was trimmed by 4 bases and the J gene end by 4 bases; junction bases not matched to a gene: 11. A 10-nucleotide random UMI tagged transcripts in template-switch 5'RACE cDNA synthesis. Each CDR3 protein is one row after TCRdb ran MiXCR on the 5' RACE reads. Seen here are tens of thousands of distinct CDR3 sequences, 3% to 4.5% observed once, and the top ten hold roughly 2%.

Sequencing was done on a sample of PBMCs. The TCR was taken from a man aged 30 to 45 with multiple sclerosis. The J gene is TRBJ2-7, the V gene TRBV5-1; 13 positions agree with TRBD2. The CDR3 loop reads CASSHGLAGATSYEQYF. The CDR3 DNA reads TGCGCCAGCAGCCACGGACTAGCGGGGGCAACTTCGTACGAGCAGTACTTC.